This entry describes one T cell receptor beta chain. This CDR3 region has 18 residues. V gave up 5 bases and J gave up 1 base; unmatched junction bases: 12. CDR1 and CDR2 (germline): LNHDA, SQIVND (reference sequence). The table came from immunoSEQ multiplex PCR; TCRdb's copy has only in-frame clones and leaves some out. The data show 13,000 or so clones, about 28% seen once. The data were taken from a study of sequential checkpoint blockade in melanoma. At the level of the study: After both sequences, patients received maintenance nivolumab.

Treatment described: randomized to nivolumab then ipilimumab (arm A) or the reverse (arm B). The input for sequencing was tumor tissue (inferred from file names), taken from a patient given nivolumab and ipilimumab in sequence. The chain recombines TRBV19 with TRBJ1-5; TRBD1 aligns across 9 bases. The TCR comes from a human donor with melanoma. CDR3 DNA: TGTGCCAGTAGTGAATCCGCACAGGGGGCAGAAAGCAATCAGCCCCAGCATTTT. Protein sequence: CASSESAQGAESNQPQHF.